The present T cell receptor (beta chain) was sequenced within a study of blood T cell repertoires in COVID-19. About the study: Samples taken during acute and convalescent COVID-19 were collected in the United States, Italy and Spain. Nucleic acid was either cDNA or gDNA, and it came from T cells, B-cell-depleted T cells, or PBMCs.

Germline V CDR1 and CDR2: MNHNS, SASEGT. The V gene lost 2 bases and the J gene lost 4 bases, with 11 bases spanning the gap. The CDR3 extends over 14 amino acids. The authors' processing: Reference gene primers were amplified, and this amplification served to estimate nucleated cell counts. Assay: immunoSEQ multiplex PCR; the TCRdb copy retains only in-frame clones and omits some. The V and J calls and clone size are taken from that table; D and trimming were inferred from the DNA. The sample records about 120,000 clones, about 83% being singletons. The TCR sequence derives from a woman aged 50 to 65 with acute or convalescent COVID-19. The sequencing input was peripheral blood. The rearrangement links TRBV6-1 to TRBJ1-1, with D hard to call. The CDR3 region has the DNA TGTGCCAGCAGTGAATTACAAACGGGCACTGAAGCTTTCTTT. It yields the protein CASSELQTGTEAFF.